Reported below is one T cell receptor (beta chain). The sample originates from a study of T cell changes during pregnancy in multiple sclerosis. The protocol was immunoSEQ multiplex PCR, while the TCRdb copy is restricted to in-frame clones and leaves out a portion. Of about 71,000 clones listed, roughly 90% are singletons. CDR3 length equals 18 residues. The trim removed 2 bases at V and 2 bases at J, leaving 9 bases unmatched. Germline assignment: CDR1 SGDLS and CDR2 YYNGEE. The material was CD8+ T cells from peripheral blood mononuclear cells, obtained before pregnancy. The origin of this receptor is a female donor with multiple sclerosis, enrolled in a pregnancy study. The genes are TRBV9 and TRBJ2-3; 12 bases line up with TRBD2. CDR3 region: CASSVSLGLAGYTDTQYF. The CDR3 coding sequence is TGTGCCAGCAGCGTTTCTCTTGGACTAGCGGGGTACACAGATACGCAGTATTTT.